Each of the 27 T cell receptor beta chains below was sequenced from the same sample in a study of vaccination effects on CD4 cells after COVID-19. Clones were sequenced by immunoSEQ multiplex PCR, and TCRdb holds only the in-frame ones, with some missing. The profile shows tens of thousands of clones, over 65% of them singletons. ViraFEST assay sequencing came after antigen-specific CD4+ T cells were expanded with viral peptide pools. Culture lasted about nine days before CD4+ T cell isolation. Participants received two doses of either the BNT162b2 or mRNA-1273 vaccine. These receptors' targets are unknown. The sample in question was CD4+ T cells from PBMCs cultured with HCoV-NL63 spike peptides, obtained after COVID-19 vaccination. The receptors come from a human donor who received a COVID-19 vaccine.

The chain is built from TRBV6-5 and TRBJ2-1; D is uncertain. Germline CDR1 reads MNHEY; CDR2 reads SVGAGI. Trimming took 6 bases from V and 8 from J, leaving 20 bases between them. The CDR3 is 15 residues long. The CDR3 nucleotides read TGTGCCAGCAGAACAAAACTTCCGGGCGCCGATGAGCAGTTCTTC. Its protein product is CASRTKLPGADEQFF.

This sequence joins TRBV5-1 and TRBJ2-1, with TRBD2 identical over 11 bases. The CDR3 is made up of 16 amino acids. V lost 4 bases and J lost 9; bases outside the gene matches: 12. In germline, CDR1 is SGHRS, CDR2 YFSETQ. This CDR3 reads CASSLIGTSGWGEQFF. The CDR3 DNA sequence: TGCGCCAGCAGCCTTATCGGGACTAGCGGTTGGGGTGAGCAGTTCTTC.

This chain joins TRBV29-1 and TRBJ1-1, with D uncertain. Trimming removed 3 bases at V and 3 bases at J, with 17 bases between. From germline, CDR1 is SQVTM and CDR2 ANQGSEA. This CDR3 has 15 residues. The CDR3 DNA reads TGCAGCGTTGAGCGACATTTACAGAGGGACACTGAAGCTTTCTTT. Translated: CSVERHLQRDTEAFF.

The chain combines TRBV21-1 with TRBJ1-2. TRBV21-1 is classified as a pseudogene. This CDR3 contains 14 residues. The CDR3: CASSESQDSYGYTF. CDR3 sequence (DNA): TGTGCCAGCAGCGAGAGCCAGGACTCCTATGGCTACACCTTC.

This chain uses TRBV7-6 with TRBJ2-3; D remains ambiguous. Per germline, CDR1 SGHVS and CDR2 FNYEAQ. Trimming left V 1 base short and J 3 bases short, with 2 bases between. This CDR3 has 12 amino acids. CDR3 in DNA: TGTGCCAGCAGCTTAGGGACAGATACGCAGTATTTT. Translated: CASSLGTDTQYF.

A few counts support this clone. This chain uses TRBV5-5 with TRBJ1-4, with a weak D call TRBD1 (5 bases). V was cut by 3 bases and J by 1 base, with 13 bases left in between. CDR1 SGHKS and CDR2 YYEKEE come from the germline V gene (reference sequence). This CDR3 spans 16 amino acids. In DNA form, the CDR3 reads TGTGCCAGCAGCTCATCCAGGGATCGAACTAATGAAAAACTGTTTTTT. Translating it yields CASSSSRDRTNEKLFF.

This sequence joins TRBV5-1 and TRBJ2-2; either TRBD1 or TRBD2 may supply D (5 bases each). Germline CDR1 is SGHRS and CDR2 is YFSETQ. The CDR3 consists of 17 residues. V dropped 0 bases and J dropped 7 bases, with 19 bases sitting between them. The CDR3 loop reads CASSLGGPGRRVGELFF. CDR3 sequence (DNA): TGCGCCAGCAGCTTGGGGGGACCGGGACGTCGAGTCGGGGAGCTGTTTTTT.

This chain's CDR3 is CASRADQGYEQYF. CDR3 sequence (DNA): TGTGCCAGCAGAGCGGACCAAGGCTACGAGCAGTACTTC. The V gene is TRBV11-2, the J gene TRBJ2-7; the D gene is possibly TRBD2 (5 bases). V was shortened by 6 bases and J by 3 bases, with 12 bases between the two germline ends. The CDR3 runs 13 residues. Germline CDR1 is SGHAT and CDR2 is FQNNGV.

This clone was found a few times. The chain recombines TRBV27 with TRBJ2-1; 7 bases line up with TRBD1. After removal of 7 bases from V and 2 bases from J, the junction contained 2 bases not matched to a gene. The CDR3 consists of 13 residues. Germline V lookup: CDR1 MNHEY, CDR2 SMNVEV (reference sequence). Here the CDR3 reads CASNRGPYNEQFF. The DNA of the CDR3 is TGTGCCAGCAACAGGGGACCCTACAATGAGCAGTTCTTC.

The J gene is TRBJ2-7, the V gene TRBV5-6; no clear D. The germline V gene has CDR1 SGHDT and CDR2 YYEEEE. Trimming took off 2 bases at V and 3 bases at J, with 3 bases between the two ends. The CDR3 extends over 11 amino acids. The CDR3 is CASSFLYEQYF. In DNA, the CDR3 is TGTGCCAGCAGCTTTCTCTACGAGCAGTACTTC.

The chain carries TRBV12-3 or TRBV12-4 and TRBJ2-1; D gene unclear. Trimming pared 6 bases from V and 8 bases from J, leaving 8 bases between. CDR3 length: 11 amino acids. The DNA for the CDR3 is TGTGCCAGCAGGCGGAGCGATGAGCAGTTCTTC. The encoded protein is CASRRSDEQFF.

CDR3 region: CASRGRGDNQPQHF. The CDR3 region has the DNA TGTGCCAGCCGAGGTAGAGGGGACAATCAGCCCCAGCATTTT. The chain employs TRBV19 and TRBJ1-5; tentatively, D is TRBD1 (5 bases). V was shortened by 9 bases and J by 3 bases, with 15 bases between the two germline ends. CDR1 is LNHDA, CDR2 SQIVND, per germline (reference sequence). There are 14 residues in the CDR3.

The gene calls are TRBV9 and TRBJ1-3; unclear D gene. The germline V gene has CDR1 SGDLS and CDR2 YYNGEE. Trimming took 0 bases from V and 2 from J, leaving 9 bases between them. This CDR3 is built from 15 residues. CDR3 nucleotide sequence: TGTGCCAGCAGCGTAGGGAGCACAGCTGGAAACACCATATATTTT. Translated: CASSVGSTAGNTIYF.

The V gene is TRBV24-1, the J gene TRBJ2-2, with D possibly matching TRBD1 (5 bases). V lost 9 bases to trimming and J lost 2 bases, with 12 bases between them. This CDR3 is built from 14 residues. Germline V gene data show CDR1 as KGHDR and CDR2 as SFDVKD. Written as DNA, the CDR3 is TGTGCCACCTCGCTGGACATCAACACCGGGGAGCTGTTTTTT. This encodes CATSLDINTGELFF.

This clone has just a few counts. This chain uses TRBV28 with TRBJ1-1; no reliable D call. V lost 10 bases and J 1 base, leaving 16 bases between the germline ends. Germline V gives CDR1 MDHEN, CDR2 SYDVKM. The CDR3 runs 14 residues. The CDR3 loop is CATLPGGQNTEAFF. As DNA, the CDR3 is TGTGCCACCCTCCCGGGTGGCCAGAACACTGAAGCTTTCTTT.

The rearrangement joins TRBV6-5 to TRBJ2-3; D uncertain. This CDR3 comprises 14 residues. Germline V gene lookup returns CDR1 MNHEY and CDR2 SVGAGI. V lost 6 bases to trimming and J lost 2 bases, with 12 bases between them. The CDR3 coding sequence is TGTGCCAGCAGATGGGGTCACCACACAGATACGCAGTATTTT. Its translation is CASRWGHHTDTQYF.

The chain links TRBV24-1 to TRBJ2-2, with TRBD2 as a possible D gene (5 bases). This CDR3 region has 14 residues. Germline CDR1 is KGHDR and CDR2 is SFDVKD. The V end lost 5 bases, the J end lost 3 bases, and 9 bases lay between the germline ends. CDR3 residues: CATSAGVDTGELFF. In nucleotides, the CDR3 is TGTGCCACCAGTGCCGGGGTCGACACCGGGGAGCTGTTTTTT.

The J gene is TRBJ2-1, the V gene TRBV7-8; TRBD1 might be the D (6 bases). Germline-derived CDR1 and CDR2 are SGHVS and FQNEAQ. V shed 5 bases and J shed 7 bases, with 12 bases lying between them. CDR3 length equals 13 residues. The CDR3 here is CASSGRQANEQFF. The CDR3 nucleotides are TGTGCCAGCAGCGGACGACAGGCGAATGAGCAGTTCTTC.

This clone was counted a few times. V gene TRBV18 combines with J gene TRBJ1-1; D remains ambiguous. V was clipped by 0 bases and J by 1 base, with 9 bases between them. The CDR3 consists of 15 residues. Looked up from germline, CDR1 is KGHSH and CDR2 is LQKENI. CDR3 bases: TGTGCCAGCTCACCACCGGGGAGACGGAACACTGAAGCTTTCTTT. Translating it yields CASSPPGRRNTEAFF.

This chain connects TRBV9 to TRBJ2-3; no clear D. Germline CDR1 reads SGDLS; CDR2 reads YYNGEE. The CDR3 sequence is 17 residues long. V was shortened by 0 bases and J by 0 bases, with 14 bases between the two germline ends. This CDR3 is CASSVGYRQTSTDTQYF. In nucleotides, the CDR3 is TGTGCCAGCAGCGTAGGATATCGACAAACTAGCACAGATACGCAGTATTTT.

The genes are TRBV28 and TRBJ2-4; D is possibly TRBD2 (5 bases). The V end was cut by 2 bases, the J end by 3 bases, with 11 bases between. The CDR3 has 15 residues. Germline CDR1 MDHEN, CDR2 SYDVKM. CDR3 protein: CASSLEGIGKNIQYF. The CDR3 coding sequence is TGTGCCAGCAGTTTAGAGGGAATAGGCAAAAACATTCAGTACTTC.

The gene calls are TRBV19 and TRBJ2-1; D is unresolved. The CDR3 totals 15 residues. Germline loops: CDR1 LNHDA, CDR2 SQIVND (reference sequence). V was pared by 5 bases and J by 1 base, with 12 bases between. DNA for the CDR3: TGTGCCAGTAGTTTACCTTTACGTTCCTACAATGAGCAGTTCTTC. It codes for CASSLPLRSYNEQFF.

A single count supports this clone. The V and J genes are TRBV5-1 and TRBJ1-2; 8 bases agree with TRBD1. The CDR3 sequence is 16 residues long. V lost 0 bases, J lost 7 bases, and 11 bases stayed unmatched. Germline assignment: CDR1 SGHRS and CDR2 YFSETQ. The CDR3 loop is CASSLASGQVSGGYTF. Here the CDR3 DNA reads TGCGCCAGCAGCTTGGCCTCGGGACAGGTGTCTGGTGGCTACACCTTC.

The chain is built from TRBV7-8 and TRBJ1-4, with D possibly being TRBD1 (5 bases). Germline loops: CDR1 SGHVS, CDR2 FQNEAQ. The ends were cut back, 4 bases at V and 14 bases at J, with 14 bases in the middle. The CDR3 totals 12 residues. The DNA for the CDR3 is TGTGCCAGCAGCTCAATTACCGGGACCCTGTTTTTT. It translates to CASSSITGTLFF.

This clone was picked up a small number of times. The chain employs TRBV6-4 and TRBJ1-2; 8 nucleotides align to TRBD1. Germline V gene data show CDR1 as MRHNA and CDR2 as SNTAGT. CDR3 length equals 18 residues. V shed 3 bases, J shed 1 base, and the junction held 13 bases outside the gene matches. The CDR3 loop reads CASSDRPRQGFRNYGYTF. The DNA for the CDR3 is TGTGCCAGCAGTGATCGCCCGAGACAGGGGTTCCGTAACTATGGCTACACCTTC.

This chain joins TRBV7-8 and TRBJ2-1; 7 bases agree with TRBD2. Germline V gene lookup returns CDR1 SGHVS and CDR2 FQNEAQ. The junction had 13 bases not matched to a gene; V was cut back by 2 bases and J by 3 bases. This CDR3 has 18 residues. The CDR3 protein is CASSLPDRGRAIYNEQFF. CDR3 nucleotide sequence: TGTGCCAGCAGCTTACCCGATCGTGGGAGGGCCATCTACAATGAGCAGTTCTTC.

The chain has TRBV5-1 and TRBJ2-6; no firm D call. Germline V CDR1 and CDR2: SGHRS, YFSETQ. The germline V and J ends were trimmed by 7 bases and 1 base, with 15 bases remaining between them. The CDR3 sequence is 16 residues long. DNA for the CDR3: TGCGCCAGCCGTTTGGCTGGTGGATCTGGGGCCAACGTCCTGACTTTC. Its translation: CASRLAGGSGANVLTF.